These T cell receptor beta chains were read from a single sample in a study of T cell responses to AZD1222 COVID-19 vaccine. The repertoire was sequenced with immunoSEQ multiplex PCR; TCRdb's copy has only in-frame clones and lacks some. The sample lists fewer than 200,000 clones, approximately 91% seen once, with approximately 1.6% in the top ten. The specimen comprised peripheral blood, sampled on day 0 of AZD1222 vaccination. These receptors all come from an adult in good health. The CDR3 runs from the conserved cysteine through the conserved F or W. D genes are given only for firm matches.

V gene	J gene	D gene	CDR3 protein
TRBV7-9	TRBJ2-1	-	CASSLAGVDNEQFF
TRBV12-3/TRBV12-4	TRBJ2-1	-	CASSPFNYNEQFF
TRBV30	TRBJ1-2	TRBD1	CACNRDRPYGYTF
TRBV28	TRBJ1-2	TRBD1	CASSSGTGLNYGYTF
TRBV19	TRBJ1-1	-	CASALVVSNTEAFF
TRBV28	TRBJ1-1	TRBD1	CASSLWQGAEAFF
TRBV28	TRBJ1-5	TRBD1	CASDRVEQPQHF
TRBV19	TRBJ2-5	-	CASSPPRGSQETQYF
TRBV3-1/TRBV3-2	TRBJ1-5	-	CASSQSGLNQPQHF
TRBV6-5	TRBJ2-1	-	CAGGGFREQFF
TRBV5-4	TRBJ1-2	-	CASRVEQAGYTF
TRBV30	TRBJ1-1	-	CAWAVAPDTEAFF
TRBV18	TRBJ1-5	-	CASSPKGEDQPQHF
TRBV9	TRBJ2-1	-	CASSVTEIGEQFF
TRBV6-5	TRBJ1-5	-	CASSHRGVGQPQHF
TRBV5-6	TRBJ2-1	-	CASTARGEQFF
TRBV14	TRBJ1-6	-	CASSQLGGGKNSPLHF
TRBV9	TRBJ2-2	TRBD1	CASSVELRDRNTGELFF
TRBV5-1	TRBJ2-1	TRBD2	CASSLEGTKDNEQFF
TRBV5-4	TRBJ2-2	TRBD2	CASSPAGLAGTGELFF
TRBV5-1	TRBJ1-3	-	CASSLAGSSGNTIYF
TRBV10-3	TRBJ1-2	-	CAISESGGYNYGYTF
TRBV11-2	TRBJ2-1	-	CANGGPYEQFF
TRBV6-5	TRBJ1-4	-	CASSPAQGRNEKLFF
TRBV28	TRBJ1-1	TRBD1	CASSFGQGDGNTEAFF
TRBV10-2	TRBJ2-1	-	CASSEAPVYNEQFF
TRBV7-3	TRBJ2-2	-	CASSRDYTGELFF
TRBV12-3/TRBV12-4	TRBJ1-1	-	CASSFGTNTEAFF
TRBV11-2	TRBJ2-7	TRBD1	CASSLGQKFYEQYF
TRBV28	TRBJ2-3	TRBD2	CASEGPSGRTDTQYF
TRBV6-5	TRBJ2-1	TRBD2	CASSPAGGGEQFF
TRBV28	TRBJ1-1	-	CASSFSGTEAFF
TRBV9	TRBJ1-1	-	CASSFLTGRQNTEAFF
TRBV2	TRBJ1-1	-	CATRGTLNTEAFF
TRBV6-5	TRBJ2-5	-	CASSYSWVGETQYF